This T cell receptor (beta chain) was documented in a study of blood T cells in healthy people across ages. The second PCR ran about 7 to 12 cycles with a sample-barcoded 5' primer and J-beta primers. Each cDNA molecule was tagged by a template-switch adaptor with 12 random nucleotides. TCRdb recomputed calls from the 5' RACE reads with MiXCR, one row per CDR3 protein. This table holds 540,000 or so distinct CDR3 sequences, 40% to 50% found once. The V gene end was trimmed by 4 bases and the J gene end by 2 bases; junction bases not matched to a gene: 3. CDR1 SGHTA and CDR2 FQGNSA come from the germline V gene. CDR3 length equals 14 residues. Every donor provided roughly 9.1 milliliters of peripheral blood.

Specimen: blood. The V and J genes are TRBV7-2 and TRBJ2-5; 8 positions match TRBD1. The sequence was obtained from a man older than 75 in good health. CDR3 loop: CASSSTGAQETQYF. The CDR3, as DNA: TGTGCCAGCAGCTCGACAGGGGCTCAAGAGACCCAGTACTTC. Supplemented by reference TRBV7-2 and TRBJ2-5, the full variable domain reads GAGVSQSPSNKVTEKGKDVELRCDPISGHTALYWYRQSLGQGLEFLIYFQGNSAPDKSGLPSDRFSAERTGGSVSTLTIQRTQQEDSAVYLCASSSTGAQETQYFGPGTRLLVL.